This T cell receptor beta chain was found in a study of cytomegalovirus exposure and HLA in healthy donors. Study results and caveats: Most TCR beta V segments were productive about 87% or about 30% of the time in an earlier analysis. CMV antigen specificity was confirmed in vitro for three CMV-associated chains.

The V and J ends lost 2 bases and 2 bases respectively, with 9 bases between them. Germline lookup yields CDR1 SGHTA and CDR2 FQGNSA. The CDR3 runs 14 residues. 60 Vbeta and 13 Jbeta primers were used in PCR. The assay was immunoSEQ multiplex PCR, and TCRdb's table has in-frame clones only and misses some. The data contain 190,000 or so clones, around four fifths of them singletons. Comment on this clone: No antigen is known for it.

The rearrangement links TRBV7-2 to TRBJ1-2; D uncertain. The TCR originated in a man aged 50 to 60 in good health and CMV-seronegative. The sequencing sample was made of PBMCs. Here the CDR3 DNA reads TGTGCCAGCAGCTTAAATGCGGGGAACTATGGCTACACCTTC. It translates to CASSLNAGNYGYTF. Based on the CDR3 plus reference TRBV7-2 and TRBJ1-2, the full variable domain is GAGVSQSPSNKVTEKGKDVELRCDPISGHTALYWYRQSLGQGLEFLIYFQGNSAPDKSGLPSDRFSAERTGGSVSTLTIQRTQQEDSAVYLCASSLNAGNYGYTFGSGTRLTVV.